The rows below give T cell receptor beta chains drawn from one sample of a study of T cell responses to AZD1222 COVID-19 vaccine. Using immunoSEQ multiplex PCR, the repertoire was profiled, and TCRdb retains in-frame clones only, with some absent. In the table there are 150,000 to 250,000 clones, just over 90% of which are singletons. Material: peripheral blood, obtained 28 days after the second AZD1222 dose. These receptors were taken from an adult who received the AZD1222 COVID-19 vaccine. The conserved cysteine and the conserved F or W are not part of the CDR3 here. Clone size appears in some rows only: once, few, many, or a class for an expanded clone.

ASSHSLSGEGYGYT	.	TRBV4-3	TRBJ1-2
AISTQGVYEQY	.	TRBV10-3	TRBJ2-7
ASSRQVQETQY	.	TRBV7-7	TRBJ2-5
ASSKARRTGGSNQPQH	.	TRBV21-1	TRBJ1-5
ATSRDMAALGSNQPQH	.	TRBV15	TRBJ1-5
ASSRTGHQPQH	.	TRBV28	TRBJ1-5
ASSLRTDNEQF	.	TRBV7-3	TRBJ2-1
ASSLDPPGSSGNTIY	once	TRBV11-3	TRBJ1-3
SAARWDRGYEQY	.	TRBV29-1	TRBJ2-7
ASSSTRTPGNEQF	few	TRBV11-3	TRBJ2-1
ASSQTRLAGAYEQY	.	TRBV3-1/TRBV3-2	TRBJ2-7
ASTLRGYYGYT	.	TRBV12-3/TRBV12-4	TRBJ1-2
ATSRDDGLPNQPQH	.	TRBV15	TRBJ1-5
ASSYVTGGAKNIQY	.	TRBV6-5	TRBJ2-4
ASSMLGYGHDQPQH	.	TRBV19	TRBJ1-5
ASSSTGWGSRGELF	.	TRBV11-3	TRBJ2-2
ASSFIAGGPYEQY	.	TRBV7-9	TRBJ2-7
ASSLLAGGTHEQY	.	TRBV5-1	TRBJ2-7
ARSPRHSIGAF	.	TRBV5-3	TRBJ1-1
AISAQVTDTQY	.	TRBV10-3	TRBJ2-3
ASSASGGSYEQY	.	TRBV9	TRBJ2-7
ASRKQSSYEQY	once	TRBV27	TRBJ2-7
ASSSGLAGGEQY	.	TRBV7-3	TRBJ2-7
ASRRTTDNTEAF	.	TRBV2	TRBJ1-1
ASSTGTINQPQH	once	TRBV28	TRBJ1-5
ASSDKLTARTDTQY	.	TRBV5-4	TRBJ2-3